Described below is a single T cell receptor beta chain sequence and its context. Using its own MiXCR run on the 5' RACE reads, TCRdb lists one record per CDR3 protein. Seen here are approximately 23,000 distinct CDR3 sequences, around 30% observed once, and the top ten hold less than 2.5%. The CDR3 is made up of 13 amino acids. In germline, CDR1 is GTSNPN, CDR2 SVGIG (reference sequence). J gave up 4 bases and V 0 bases, and 2 bases lay outside the gene matches. The sample comprised tumor-infiltrating naive CD4+ T cells sorted from the breast tumor. Subset described: naive CD4+ T cells, CD4+CD45RA+CD25-. This chain joins TRBV30 and TRBJ1-1; 7 nucleotides agree with TRBD1. The clonotype was recovered from a female donor with breast cancer. The CDR3 sequence is CAWSVSGGTEAFF. In nucleotides, the CDR3 is TGTGCCTGGAGTGTCTCAGGGGGCACTGAAGCTTTCTTT.